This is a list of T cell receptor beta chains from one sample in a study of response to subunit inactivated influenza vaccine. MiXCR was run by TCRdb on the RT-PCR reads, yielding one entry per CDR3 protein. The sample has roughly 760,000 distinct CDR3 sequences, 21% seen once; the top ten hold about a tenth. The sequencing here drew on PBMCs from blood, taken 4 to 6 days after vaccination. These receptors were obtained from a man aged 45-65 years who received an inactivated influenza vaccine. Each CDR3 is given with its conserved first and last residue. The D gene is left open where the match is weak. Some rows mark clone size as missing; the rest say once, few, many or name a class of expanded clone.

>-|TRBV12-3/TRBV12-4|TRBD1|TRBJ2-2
CASRTGQGTLNTGELFF
TGTGCCAGCAGAACCGGACAGGGGACCTTGAACACCGGGGAGCTGTTTTTT
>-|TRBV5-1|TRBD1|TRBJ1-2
CASSSPMGQGNYGYTF
TGCGCCAGCAGCTCACCTATGGGACAGGGGAACTATGGCTACACCTTC
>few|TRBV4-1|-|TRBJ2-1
CASSQGPGFLRFF
TGCGCCAGCAGCCAAGGTCCGGGCTTTCTCCGGTTCTTC
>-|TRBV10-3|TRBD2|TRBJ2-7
CAISELLPGLAGTYEQYF
TGTGCCATCAGTGAGCTACTCCCGGGACTAGCGGGGACCTACGAGCAGTACTTC
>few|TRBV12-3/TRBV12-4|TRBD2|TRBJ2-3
CASTRAGDTQYF
TGTGCCAGCACCCGAGCGGGGGATACGCAGTATTTT
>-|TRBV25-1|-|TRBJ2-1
CASSEFQGLGDEQFF
TGTGCCAGCAGTGAATTCCAGGGGCTCGGGGATGAGCAGTTCTTC
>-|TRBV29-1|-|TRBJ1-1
CSVTPRYSNTEAFF
TGCAGCGTGACCCCACGGTATTCGAACACTGAAGCTTTCTTT
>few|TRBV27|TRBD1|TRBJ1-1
CASSLRTGGAEAFF
TGTGCCAGCAGTTTACGGACAGGGGGGGCTGAAGCTTTCTTT
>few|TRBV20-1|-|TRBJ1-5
CSANRRLNQPQHF
TGCAGTGCTAACCGACGGCTGAATCAGCCCCAGCATTTT
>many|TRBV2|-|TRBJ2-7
CASSPRGSSYEQYF
TGTGCCAGCAGTCCAAGGGGGAGCTCCTACGAGCAGTACTTC
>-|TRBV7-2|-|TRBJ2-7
CASSLVWQGYEQYF
TGTGCCAGCAGCTTAGTCTGGCAGGGGTACGAGCAGTACTTC
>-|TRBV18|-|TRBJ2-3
CASSPIGHSSTDTQYF
TGTGCCAGCTCACCAATTGGACATTCTAGCACAGATACGCAGTATTTT
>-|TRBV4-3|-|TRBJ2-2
CASSPLRESGAGELFF
TGCGCCAGCAGCCCCCTACGGGAGTCGGGTGCCGGGGAGCTGTTTTTT
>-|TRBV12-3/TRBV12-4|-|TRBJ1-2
CASSLFRGGNYGYTF
TGTGCCAGTTCCCTTTTCCGCGGAGGTAACTATGGCTACACCTTC
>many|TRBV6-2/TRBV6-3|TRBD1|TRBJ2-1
CASSWPGQYNEQFF
TGTGCCAGCAGTTGGCCGGGACAGTACAATGAGCAGTTCTTC
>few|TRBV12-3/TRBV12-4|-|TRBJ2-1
CASAYLASEQFF
TGTGCCAGCGCCTACCTGGCGAGTGAGCAGTTCTTC
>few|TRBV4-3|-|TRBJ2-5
CASSQDEPGASETQYF
TGCGCCAGCAGCCAAGATGAGCCGGGAGCGTCCGAGACCCAGTACTTC
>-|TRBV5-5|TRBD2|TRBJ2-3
CASSAGLAGGRTDTQYF
TGTGCCAGCAGCGCCGGACTAGCGGGGGGGAGGACAGATACGCAGTATTTT
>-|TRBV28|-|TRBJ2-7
CASSLHGDSYEQYF
TGTGCCAGCAGTTTACACGGGGACTCCTACGAGCAGTACTTC
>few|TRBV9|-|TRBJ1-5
CASSVDSLNQPQHF
TGTGCCAGCAGCGTAGACAGCCTAAATCAGCCCCAGCATTTT
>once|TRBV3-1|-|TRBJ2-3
CASSQGDGATDTQYF
TGTGCCAGCAGCCAAGGGGACGGGGCCACAGATACGCAGTATTTT
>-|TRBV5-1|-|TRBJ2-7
CASSNRDGVYEQYF
TGCGCCAGCAGCAACCGGGACGGGGTATACGAGCAGTACTTC
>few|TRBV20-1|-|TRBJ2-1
CSARDSKRSYNEQFF
TGCAGTGCTAGGGACAGCAAACGCTCCTACAATGAGCAGTTCTTC
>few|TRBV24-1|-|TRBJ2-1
CATSESRPRGHEQFF
TGTGCCACCAGTGAGTCCCGCCCCAGGGGCCATGAGCAGTTCTTC
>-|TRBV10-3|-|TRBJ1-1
CAISMTGINTEAFF
TGTGCCATCAGCATGACTGGGATTAACACTGAAGCTTTCTTT
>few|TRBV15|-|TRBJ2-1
CATSRGYRRGSYNEQFF
TGTGCCACCAGCAGGGGTTACCGGCGGGGCTCCTACAATGAGCAGTTCTTC
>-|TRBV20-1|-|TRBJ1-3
CSARGNSGNTIYF
TGCAGTGCTAGAGGCAACTCTGGAAACACCATATATTTT
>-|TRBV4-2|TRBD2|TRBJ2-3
CASSLPLAGGPNTDTQYF
TGTGCCAGCAGCCTACCGTTAGCGGGAGGGCCCAACACAGATACGCAGTATTTT
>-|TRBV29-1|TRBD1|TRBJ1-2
CSVAPPGQGTYYGYTF
TGCAGCGTTGCTCCCCCGGGACAGGGGACCTACTATGGCTACACCTTC
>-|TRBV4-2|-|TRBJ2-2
CASSPRNFYTGELFF
TGTGCCAGCAGCCCAAGAAACTTCTACACCGGGGAGCTGTTTTTT
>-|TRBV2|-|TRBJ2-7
CASRRSSYEQYF
TGTGCCAGCAGACGGAGCTCCTACGAGCAGTACTTC
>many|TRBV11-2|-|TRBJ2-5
CASSSGVQTQYF
TGTGCCAGCAGCTCCGGCGTTCAGACCCAGTACTTC
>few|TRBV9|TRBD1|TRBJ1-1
CASSVAGTGATEAFF
TGTGCCAGCAGCGTAGCTGGGACAGGGGCCACTGAAGCTTTCTTT
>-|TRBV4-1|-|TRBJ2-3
CASSQGGAPLNTQYF
TGCGCCAGCAGCCAAGGAGGGGCTCCCTTAAATACGCAGTATTTT
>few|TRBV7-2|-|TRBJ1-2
CASSLDIESYGYTF
TGTGCCAGCAGCTTAGATATTGAATCCTATGGCTACACCTTC
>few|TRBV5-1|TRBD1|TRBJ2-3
CASRWTGSTDTQYF
TGCGCCAGCAGATGGACAGGGAGCACAGATACGCAGTATTTT
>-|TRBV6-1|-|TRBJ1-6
CASTDTPRLYGNNSPLHF
TGTGCCAGCACCGACACTCCAAGGCTCTATGGGAATAATTCACCCCTCCACTTT
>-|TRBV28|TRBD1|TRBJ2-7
CASSPGGSFYEQYF
TGTGCCAGCAGCCCAGGGGGCTCTTTCTACGAGCAGTACTTC
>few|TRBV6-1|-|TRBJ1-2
CASSEWNGYGYTF
TGTGCCAGCAGTGAATGGAACGGATATGGCTACACCTTC
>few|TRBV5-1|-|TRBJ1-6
CASSLNRENSPLHF
TGCGCCAGCAGCTTAAACAGGGAGAATTCACCCCTCCACTTT
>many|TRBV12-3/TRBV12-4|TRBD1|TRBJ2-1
CASSLGTGMNEQFF
TGTGCCAGCAGTTTAGGGACAGGGATGAATGAGCAGTTCTTC
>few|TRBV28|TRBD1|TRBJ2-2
CASKQGANGELFF
TGTGCCAGTAAACAGGGGGCAAACGGGGAGCTGTTTTTT
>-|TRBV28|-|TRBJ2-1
CASSFALQGGYNEQFF
TGTGCCAGCAGTTTTGCGCTGCAGGGGGGTTACAATGAGCAGTTCTTC
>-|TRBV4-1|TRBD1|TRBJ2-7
CASSQNVFRTGLSYEQYF
TGCGCCAGCAGCCAAAACGTATTTAGGACAGGCCTATCCTACGAGCAGTACTTC
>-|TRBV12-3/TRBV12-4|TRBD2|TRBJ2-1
CASSPRRAGGGEQFF
TGTGCCAGCAGTCCTCGAAGAGCGGGGGGCGGTGAGCAGTTCTTC
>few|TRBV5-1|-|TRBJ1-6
CASSSFGPLPNSPLHF
TGCGCCAGCAGCTCCTTCGGACCCCTACCGAATTCACCCCTCCACTTT
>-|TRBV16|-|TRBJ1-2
CASSPPDSPNYGYTF
TGTGCCAGCAGCCCCCCCGACAGTCCTAACTATGGCTACACCTTC
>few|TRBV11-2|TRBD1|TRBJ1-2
CASSSFLAGGSGYTF
TGTGCCAGCAGCTCTTTCCTGGCAGGGGGATCTGGCTACACCTTC
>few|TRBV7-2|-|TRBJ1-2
CASSLELRGYTF
TGTGCCAGCAGCTTAGAATTGAGGGGCTACACCTTC